Listed here are 16 T cell receptor beta chains from one sample, sequenced in a study of blood T cell repertoires in COVID-19. Profiling relied on immunoSEQ multiplex PCR, and the TCRdb table lists in-frame clones only, not all of them. The sample consists of about 150,000 clones, approximately 90% of them appearing once. Sequenced: peripheral blood. These receptors were obtained from a woman in her thirties or forties with acute or convalescent COVID-19.

The count of this clone is one. J is TRBJ2-5 and V is TRBV7-3, with D perhaps matching TRBD2 (5 bases). The CDR3 has 15 residues. Trimming stripped 1 base from V and 5 bases from J, with 14 bases between. CDR1 and CDR2 (germline): SGHTA, FQGTGA. CDR3 residues: CASSLNGRGSETQYF. The CDR3 bases are TGTGCCAGCAGCTTAAATGGGCGCGGGTCCGAGACCCAGTACTTC.

This chain links TRBV5-1 with TRBJ2-7; 8 bases are a match to TRBD1. Per germline, CDR1 SGHRS and CDR2 YFSETQ. V shed 4 bases, J shed 2 bases, and the junction held 5 bases outside the gene matches. The CDR3 is 14 amino acids. Written as DNA, the CDR3 is TGCGCCAGCAGCATCGACAGGGGACCCTACGAGCAGTACTTC. Its translation: CASSIDRGPYEQYF.

The rearrangement joins TRBV6-2 or TRBV6-3 to TRBJ2-7; D is possibly TRBD2 (6 bases). Per the germline V gene, CDR1 is MNHEY and CDR2 is SVGEGT. Trimming took off 2 bases at V and 4 bases at J, with 15 bases between the two ends. The CDR3 contains 15 residues. For the CDR3, the DNA is TGTGCCAGCAGTTACAGGCGCGGGGTTTCATACGAGCAGTACTTC. This gives the protein CASSYRRGVSYEQYF.

This clone was detected only once. This rearrangement joins TRBV9 to TRBJ2-1; perhaps TRBD1 as D (6 bases). The CDR3 covers 14 residues. Trimming took off 0 bases at V and 6 bases at J, with 10 bases between the two ends. The germline V gene encodes CDR1 SGDLS and CDR2 YYNGEE. The CDR3 sequence is CASSVDLGGNEQFF. The CDR3 nucleotides read TGTGCCAGCAGCGTAGACCTAGGGGGCAATGAGCAGTTCTTC.

V is TRBV3-1 (or the pseudogene TRBV3-2) and J is TRBJ1-2; a possible D gene is TRBD1 (5 bases). CDR3 length: 13 amino acids. With 5 bases removed from V and 7 bases from J, the gap between germline ends came to 14 bases. CDR1 is LGHDT and CDR2 is YNNKEL in the germline V gene (reference sequence). The CDR3 coding sequence is TGTGCCAGCAGCGTCGGGGGGAATAGTGGCTACACCTTC. Translation gives CASSVGGNSGYTF.

The chain has TRBV7-9 and TRBJ2-3; 7 bases are shared with TRBD1. The CDR3 covers 15 residues. V dropped 1 base and J dropped 4; count of bases not matched to a gene: 5. Looked up from germline, CDR1 is SEHNR and CDR2 is FQNEAQ (reference sequence). The CDR3 loop is CASSLVSRGSDTQYF. CDR3 in DNA: TGTGCCAGCAGCTTAGTTTCCAGGGGGTCAGATACGCAGTATTTT.

The CDR3 DNA reads as TGTGCCTCTAAGGGGGACGGTGGCACTGAAGCTTTCTTT. Its translation: CASKGDGGTEAFF. V and J are TRBV10-3 and TRBJ1-1, with D perhaps matching TRBD1 (6 bases). CDR3 size: 13 residues. Trimming shortened V by 11 bases and J by 4 bases, and 17 bases separated the two germline ends. From germline, CDR1 is ENHRY and CDR2 SYGVKD.

The V gene is TRBV28, the J gene TRBJ2-7; 10 nucleotides agree with TRBD1. J was trimmed by 3 bases and V by 6 bases; bases with no gene match: 11. CDR1 is MDHEN, CDR2 SYDVKM, per germline. The CDR3 length is 16 residues. Here the CDR3 reads CASSSTGGDLFYEQYF. The CDR3 DNA reads TGTGCCAGCAGCTCGACAGGGGGCGATCTGTTCTACGAGCAGTACTTC.

This clone was recorded once. The chain is built from TRBV29-1 and TRBJ2-7; 12 bases agree with TRBD1. The J segment lost 5 bases and the V segment lost 0 bases, leaving 8 bases of the junction unmatched. From germline, CDR1 is SQVTM and CDR2 ANQGSEA. The CDR3 runs 16 residues. The CDR3 spells CSVEDETGQGADEQYF. The CDR3 DNA reads as TGCAGCGTTGAAGATGAAACGGGACAGGGGGCCGACGAGCAGTACTTC.

CDR3 bases: TGTGCCAGCAGTGAACAGGGGTATGGCTACACCTTC. Amino acid sequence: CASSEQGYGYTF. The chain uses TRBV6-1 and TRBJ1-2; TRBD1 is a possible D gene (6 bases). Germline values: CDR1 MNHNS, CDR2 SASEGT. V gave up 2 bases and J gave up 5 bases, with 6 bases separating them. The CDR3 is made up of 12 amino acids.

The V gene is TRBV3-1 (or the pseudogene TRBV3-2), the J gene TRBJ2-3; possible D gene TRBD2, 6 bases. Trimming pared 6 bases from V and 5 bases from J, leaving 18 bases between. This CDR3 has 15 residues. Per the germline V gene, CDR1 is LGHDT and CDR2 is YNNKEL (reference sequence). CDR3 sequence (DNA): TGTGCCAGCAGACTGTCGACTAGTTTCGGAGATACGCAGTATTTT. Translating it yields CASRLSTSFGDTQYF.

The rearrangement uses TRBV5-6 and TRBJ2-7; D perhaps matches TRBD2 (6 bases). The CDR3 contains 13 residues. The V gene's germline CDR1 is SGHDT and CDR2 YYEEEE. Trimming pared 2 bases from V and 3 bases from J, leaving 9 bases between. DNA for the CDR3: TGTGCCAGCAGCTTCCGCGGGGTCTACGAGCAGTACTTC. It yields the protein CASSFRGVYEQYF.

The gene calls are TRBV5-4 and TRBJ2-5; 10 bases are a match to TRBD2. The CDR3 length is 18 residues. Unmatched junction bases numbered 12, after V lost 2 bases and J lost 2 bases. Germline CDR1 reads SGHNT; CDR2 reads YYREEE (reference sequence). CDR3 amino acids: CASSLEASGSFWQETQYF. CDR3 nucleotides: TGTGCCAGCAGCTTAGAGGCTAGCGGGAGCTTTTGGCAAGAGACCCAGTACTTC.

V gene TRBV7-9 combines with J gene TRBJ2-7, with 7 bases aligning to TRBD2. This CDR3 has 14 amino acids. V gave up 2 bases and J gave up 7 bases; unmatched junction bases: 8. In germline, CDR1 is SEHNR, CDR2 FQNEAQ (reference sequence). CDR3 in amino acids: CASSLSGEGWEQYF. The CDR3 coding sequence is TGTGCCAGCAGCTTAAGCGGGGAGGGTTGGGAGCAGTACTTC.

The chain employs TRBV6-5 and TRBJ1-1; 7 nucleotides agree with TRBD1. Unmatched junction bases numbered 7, after V lost 4 bases and J lost 2 bases. CDR1 MNHEY and CDR2 SVGAGI come from the germline V gene. This CDR3 spans 15 amino acids. CDR3 in amino acids: CASSSPRQGNTEAFF. The CDR3 bases are TGTGCCAGCAGTTCCCCTCGACAGGGAAACACTGAAGCTTTCTTT.

V usage is TRBV28 and J usage is TRBJ1-3; 11 bases align to TRBD1. The CDR3 length is 18 residues. The J segment lost 8 bases and the V segment lost 6 bases, leaving 18 bases of the junction unmatched. Germline lookup yields CDR1 MDHEN and CDR2 SYDVKM. Here the CDR3 reads CASRNTLRTGGEVDTIYF. Here the CDR3 DNA reads TGTGCCAGCAGAAATACGTTACGGACAGGGGGCGAGGTGGACACCATATATTTT.